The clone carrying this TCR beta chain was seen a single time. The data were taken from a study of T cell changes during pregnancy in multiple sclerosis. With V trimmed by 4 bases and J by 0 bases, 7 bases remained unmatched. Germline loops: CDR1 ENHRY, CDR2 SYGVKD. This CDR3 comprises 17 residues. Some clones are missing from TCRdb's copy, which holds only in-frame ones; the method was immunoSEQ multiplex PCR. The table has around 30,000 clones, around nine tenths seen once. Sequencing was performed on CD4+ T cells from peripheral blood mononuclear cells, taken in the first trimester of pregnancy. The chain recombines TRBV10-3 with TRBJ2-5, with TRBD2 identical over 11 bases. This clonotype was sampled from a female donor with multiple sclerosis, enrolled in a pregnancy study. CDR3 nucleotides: TGTGCCATCAGTGGAGTAGCGGGGGGGTCGAACCAAGAGACCCAGTACTTC. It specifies CAISGVAGGSNQETQYF.